Listed below are T cell receptor beta chains from one sample, sequenced in a study of blood T cell repertoires in COVID-19. TCRdb keeps only in-frame clones here, not all; method: immunoSEQ multiplex PCR. In the table there are more than 200,000 clones, approximately 89% of which are singletons. Source material: PBMCs or T cells enriched from blood (not recorded which). The source is a woman in her twenties or thirties with acute COVID-19. Both conserved end residues are part of each CDR3. The D gene is left open where the match is weak. Clone size is shown for a subset of rows, as once, few, many or a class of expanded clone.

d_gene	len	v_gene	abundance	j_gene	CDR3aa	CDR3nt
NA	12	TRBV19	NA	TRBJ1-1	CASSIWQAEAFF	TGTGCCAGTAGTATCTGGCAGGCTGAAGCTTTCTTT
TRBD1	15	TRBV7-9	NA	TRBJ1-4	CASSAGQGTNEKLFF	TGTGCCAGCAGCGCCGGACAGGGGACTAATGAAAAACTGTTTTTT
NA	14	TRBV27	NA	TRBJ1-2	CASSSRAAEVGYTF	TGTGCCAGCAGTTCTAGAGCTGCCGAAGTAGGCTACACCTTC
NA	14	TRBV28	NA	TRBJ1-3	CASSFGGTLLSIYF	TGTGCCAGCAGTTTCGGGGGGACCCTTCTTTCCATATATTTT
NA	15	TRBV15	NA	TRBJ1-5	CATSRGDRQYQPQHF	TGTGCCACCAGCAGAGGAGACAGGCAATACCAGCCCCAGCATTTT
NA	14	TRBV6-5	NA	TRBJ1-6	CASSYISQNSPLHF	TGTGCCAGCAGTTACATTTCACAGAATTCACCCCTCCACTTT
NA	14	TRBV9	NA	TRBJ2-3	CASSVVGRGDTQYF	TGTGCCAGCAGCGTAGTGGGGAGAGGAGATACGCAGTATTTT
NA	14	TRBV5-1	NA	TRBJ2-5	CASTIQGSEETQYF	TGCGCCAGCACCATTCAGGGTTCGGAGGAGACCCAGTACTTC
NA	11	TRBV2	NA	TRBJ1-2	CASSGAYGYTF	TGTGCCAGCAGTGGGGCCTATGGCTACACCTTC
TRBD1	15	TRBV10-3	NA	TRBJ2-2	CAISVSDRSTGELFF	TGTGCCATCAGTGTGTCGGACAGGAGCACCGGGGAGCTGTTTTTT
NA	16	TRBV10-2	NA	TRBJ1-1	CASSEYPGGARTEAFF	TGCGCCAGCAGTGAGTACCCTGGAGGGGCTCGGACTGAAGCTTTCTTT
NA	12	TRBV2	NA	TRBJ1-1	CASRADNTEAFF	TGTGCCAGCAGAGCCGATAACACTGAAGCTTTCTTT
NA	12	TRBV24-1	NA	TRBJ2-3	CATNGNTDTQYF	TGTGCCACCAATGGCAACACAGATACGCAGTATTTT
TRBD1	14	TRBV15	NA	TRBJ2-7	CATSTLQGSYEQYF	TGTGCCACCAGCACCTTACAGGGGTCCTACGAGCAGTACTTC
TRBD2	14	TRBV7-2	NA	TRBJ2-7	CASSPAGGGHEQYF	TGTGCCAGCAGCCCCGCGGGGGGCGGACACGAGCAGTACTTC
NA	15	TRBV4-3	NA	TRBJ1-6	CASSQGSSYNSPLHF	TGCGCCAGCAGCCAGGGGAGTTCCTATAATTCACCCCTCCACTTT
TRBD1	15	TRBV6-2/TRBV6-3	NA	TRBJ1-5	CASTPDRGFGQPQHF	TGTGCCAGCACCCCTGACAGGGGGTTTGGTCAGCCCCAGCATTTT
NA	13	TRBV11-1	NA	TRBJ2-1	CASSFVEGNEQFF	TGTGCCAGCAGCTTTGTAGAGGGCAATGAGCAGTTCTTC
NA	15	TRBV19	NA	TRBJ1-2	CASTRTLDANYGYTF	TGTGCCAGTACCCGTACGTTAGATGCTAACTATGGCTACACCTTC
TRBD1	15	TRBV6-1	NA	TRBJ1-5	CASSEYRTGVQPQHF	TGTGCCAGCAGTGAGTACCGGACAGGGGTTCAGCCCCAGCATTTT
TRBD1	15	TRBV7-2	NA	TRBJ1-5	CASSLAQGAHQPQHF	TGTGCCAGCAGCTTAGCGCAGGGGGCCCATCAGCCCCAGCATTTT
NA	15	TRBV9	NA	TRBJ1-3	CASSFSTAAENTIYF	TGTGCCAGCAGCTTCTCGACAGCCGCGGAAAACACCATATATTTT
NA	15	TRBV3-1/TRBV3-2	NA	TRBJ1-1	CASSPGRRLNTEAFF	TGTGCCAGCAGCCCGGGGAGGCGGTTGAACACTGAAGCTTTCTTT
NA	12	TRBV18	NA	TRBJ1-6	CASSQSDSPLHF	TGTGCCAGCTCTCAGTCTGATTCACCCCTCCACTTT
NA	13	TRBV14	NA	TRBJ1-2	CASSQWAVYGYTF	TGTGCCAGCAGCCAATGGGCAGTGTACGGCTACACCTTC
TRBD1	14	TRBV27	NA	TRBJ1-6	CASSLNRGDSPLHF	TGTGCCAGCAGTTTGAACAGGGGTGATTCACCCCTCCACTTT
NA	11	TRBV28	once	TRBJ2-7	CASTSGSQQYF	TGTGCCAGCACCTCGGGGTCCCAGCAGTACTTC
NA	15	TRBV6-5	NA	TRBJ1-1	CASRNRDKALGEAFF	TGTGCCAGCAGGAACCGGGACAAGGCCTTAGGGGAAGCTTTCTTT
NA	15	TRBV19	NA	TRBJ2-3	CASSIELALGDTQYF	TGTGCCAGTAGTATTGAACTAGCTCTCGGAGATACGCAGTATTTT
NA	13	TRBV6-7	NA	TRBJ2-7	CAPRGDKNCAQYF	TGTGCCCCCCGGGGGGACAAAAACTGCGCGCAGTACTTC
NA	14	TRBV18	NA	TRBJ1-1	CASSPSSAFQMTFF	TGTGCCAGCTCACCTAGCAGCGCCTTCCAGATGACTTTCTTT
NA	10	TRBV30	NA	TRBJ1-1	CAWMNLEAFF	TGTGCCTGGATGAACCTGGAGGCTTTCTTT
TRBD1	15	TRBV3-1/TRBV3-2	NA	TRBJ1-1	CASSQGWTGGTEAFF	TGTGCCAGCAGCCAAGGGTGGACAGGGGGCACTGAAGCTTTCTTT
NA	15	TRBV2	NA	TRBJ2-2	CASRYFLTGTGELFF	TGTGCCAGCCGCTATTTTCTCACGGGCACCGGGGAGCTGTTTTTT
NA	13	TRBV10-2	NA	TRBJ1-6	CASGGGLFSPLHF	TGCGCCAGCGGGGGGGGACTTTTCTCACCCCTCCACTTT
NA	14	TRBV7-9	NA	TRBJ2-7	CASSLKGANYEQYF	TGTGCCAGCAGCCTCAAAGGGGCGAACTACGAGCAGTACTTC
TRBD1	14	TRBV27	NA	TRBJ2-5	CASSPNPRGETQYF	TGTGCCAGCAGTCCAAACCCCAGGGGGGAGACCCAGTACTTC
NA	11	TRBV7-2	NA	TRBJ2-7	CASSVSYEQYF	TGTGCCAGCAGCGTCAGCTACGAGCAGTACTTC
NA	14	TRBV11-2	NA	TRBJ2-1	CASSPPLLVAEQFF	TGTGCCAGCAGCCCCCCTTTATTAGTAGCTGAGCAGTTCTTC
NA	13	TRBV2	once	TRBJ2-7	CACRRGTSYEQYF	TGTGCCTGCCGACGGGGGACTTCCTACGAGCAGTACTTC
TRBD1	15	TRBV6-2/TRBV6-3	once	TRBJ1-3	CASSYSRDSGNTIYF	TGTGCCAGCAGCTACTCGAGGGACAGCGGAAACACCATATATTTT
NA	13	TRBV13	NA	TRBJ1-1	CASSLGQNTEAFF	TGTGCCAGCAGCTTAGGACAGAACACTGAAGCTTTCTTT
NA	18	TRBV6-2/TRBV6-3	NA	TRBJ2-2	CASSLDVGGVGTTGELFF	TGTGCCAGCAGTCTAGACGTGGGAGGTGTAGGGACCACCGGGGAGCTGTTTTTT
NA	14	TRBV5-1	NA	TRBJ2-3	CASVDPGGTDTQYF	TGCGCCAGTGTCGACCCCGGGGGCACAGATACGCAGTATTTT
NA	18	TRBV7-2	NA	TRBJ1-1	CASSPRPLRGAEGTEAFF	TGTGCCAGCAGCCCGAGGCCCTTACGGGGGGCTGAGGGGACTGAAGCTTTCTTT
NA	15	TRBV5-4	NA	TRBJ1-1	CASSLAEGAVTEAFF	TGTGCCAGCAGCTTGGCCGAGGGAGCAGTCACTGAAGCTTTCTTT
TRBD1	13	TRBV30	NA	TRBJ1-1	CAWEHRGNTEAFF	TGTGCCTGGGAACACAGGGGGAACACTGAAGCTTTCTTT
NA	14	TRBV6-6	NA	TRBJ1-5	CASSYSSGNQPQHF	TGTGCCAGCAGTTACTCGTCTGGCAATCAGCCCCAGCATTTT
NA	12	TRBV29-1	NA	TRBJ2-3	CSGSSSSDTQYF	TGCAGCGGGTCTAGCAGCTCAGATACGCAGTATTTT
NA	16	TRBV2	once	TRBJ1-4	CASSGGAGVTNEKLFF	TGTGCCAGCAGTGGTGGGGCAGGGGTAACTAATGAAAAACTGTTTTTT
TRBD1	15	TRBV3-1/TRBV3-2	NA	TRBJ1-1	CASSQGQGAQTEAFF	TGTGCCAGCAGCCAAGGCCAGGGGGCGCAAACTGAAGCTTTCTTT
NA	12	TRBV18	once	TRBJ2-7	CASSPLSYEQYF	TGTGCCAGCTCACCCCTCTCCTACGAGCAGTACTTC
NA	16	TRBV19	NA	TRBJ1-5	CASSIAQGIRDQPQHF	TGTGCCAGTAGTATCGCGCAGGGTATCCGGGATCAGCCCCAGCATTTT
NA	14	TRBV5-1	once	TRBJ1-1	CASSLVYGSVEAFF	TGCGCCAGCAGCTTGGTCTATGGGAGCGTTGAAGCTTTCTTT
NA	16	TRBV29-1	few	TRBJ2-7	CSVEDPAGGFSYEQYF	TGCAGCGTTGAAGACCCGGCAGGGGGGTTTTCCTACGAGCAGTACTTC
TRBD1	15	TRBV30	NA	TRBJ2-3	CAWSPRTGDVDTQYF	TGTGCCTGGAGTCCTCGGACAGGAGATGTCGATACGCAGTATTTT
NA	15	TRBV7-2	once	TRBJ2-7	CASAQDGTATYEQYF	TGTGCCAGCGCCCAGGATGGCACCGCCACCTACGAGCAGTACTTC